A single sample gave rise to the 25 T cell receptor beta chains below, sequenced in a study of long-term antiretroviral therapy in people with HIV. Survey-level resolution applied to immunoSEQ assay v3.0. The repertoire was sequenced with immunoSEQ multiplex PCR; TCRdb's copy has only in-frame clones and lacks some. The data contain roughly 33,000 clones, more than 60% of them singletons. The sequenced sample was unsorted PBMCs, obtained 2 years after starting antiretroviral therapy. All receptors derive from a woman aged 45 to 65 with HIV.

This clone was seen once. J is TRBJ1-5 and V is TRBV18, with D perhaps TRBD1 (6 bases). V dropped 4 bases and J dropped 0 bases, with 10 bases sitting between them. The length of the CDR3 is 15 residues. Per the germline V gene, CDR1 is KGHSH and CDR2 is LQKENI. The CDR3 loop reads CASSLRTDSNQPQHF. The CDR3 DNA sequence: TGTGCCAGCTCACTACGGACAGATAGCAATCAGCCCCAGCATTTT.

The V and J genes are TRBV6-5 and TRBJ2-7, with D tentatively TRBD1 or TRBD2 (5 bases each). The CDR3 has 13 amino acids. The V end was cut by 7 bases, the J end by 2 bases, with 12 bases between. The germline V gene encodes CDR1 MNHEY and CDR2 SVGAGI. The CDR3 loop is CASIHRGTYEQYF. The CDR3 DNA sequence: TGTGCCAGCATCCACCGGGGCACCTACGAGCAGTACTTC.

V and J are TRBV2 and TRBJ1-1; D remains unclear. V lost 8 bases and J 4 bases, leaving 14 bases between the germline ends. This CDR3 has 13 amino acids. CDR1 and CDR2 (germline): SNHLY, FYNNEI. CDR3 sequence: CASLKEARTEAFF. Written as DNA, the CDR3 is TGTGCCAGCCTGAAAGAGGCGCGCACTGAAGCTTTCTTT.

The genes are TRBV6-1 and TRBJ2-7; maybe TRBD1 (7 bases). Trimming pared 3 bases from V and 1 base from J, leaving 13 bases between. The CDR3 consists of 15 residues. In germline, CDR1 is MNHNS, CDR2 SASEGT. CDR3: CASSDPQGGSYEQYF. The CDR3 coding sequence is TGTGCCAGCAGTGACCCCCAGGGGGGATCCTACGAGCAGTACTTC.

This sequence joins TRBV5-4 and TRBJ2-5, with 7 bases aligning to TRBD2. J gave up 9 bases and V 2 bases, and 1 base lay outside the gene matches. CDR1 is SGHNT and CDR2 is YYREEE in the germline V gene (reference sequence). The CDR3 consists of 11 residues. In DNA form, the CDR3 reads TGTGCCAGCAGCTTACGGGAGGCCCAGTACTTC. Translating gives CASSLREAQYF.

V is TRBV7-9 and J is TRBJ2-5; TRBD2 matches 7 bases. The CDR3 extends over 15 amino acids. Germline assignment: CDR1 SEHNR and CDR2 FQNEAQ (reference sequence). V gave up 1 base and J gave up 7 bases; unmatched junction bases: 9. CDR3: CASSLGRTREGTQYF. CDR3 in DNA: TGTGCCAGCAGCTTAGGACGGACCAGGGAGGGGACCCAGTACTTC.

This chain uses TRBV18 with TRBJ2-3; tentatively, D is TRBD2 (5 bases). CDR3 size: 13 residues. Trimming shortened V by 8 bases and J by 2 bases, and 11 bases separated the two germline ends. Germline V lookup: CDR1 KGHSH, CDR2 LQKENI. CDR3 nucleotides: TGTGCCAGCCAGAGGGTTCTCACAGATACGCAGTATTTT. Translated, it gives CASQRVLTDTQYF. The variable domain in full, with the rest retrieved from reference TRBV18 and TRBJ2-3, is NAGVMQNPRHLVRRRGQEARLRCSPMKGHSHVYWYRQLPEEGLKFMVYLQKENIIDESGMPKERFSAEFPKEGPSILRIQQVVRGDSAAYFCASQRVLTDTQYFGPGTRLTVL.

This chain connects TRBV13 to TRBJ2-2, with D perhaps TRBD2 (5 bases). V was shortened by 5 bases and J by 3 bases, with 13 bases between the two germline ends. This CDR3 spans 15 amino acids. Germline V gene sequence: CDR1 PRHDT, CDR2 FYEKMQ (reference sequence). CDR3 sequence reads: CASSRRSGDTGELFF. CDR3 DNA sequence: TGTGCCAGCAGCCGCCGCAGCGGTGACACCGGGGAGCTGTTTTTT.

The V call is TRBV7-2, the J call TRBJ2-2; no reliable D call. This CDR3 contains 14 residues. V shed 1 base and J shed 1 base, with 4 bases lying between them. Germline loops: CDR1 SGHTA, CDR2 FQGNSA. The CDR3 loop is CASSLGLNTGELFF. The CDR3 bases are TGTGCCAGCAGCTTAGGCCTGAACACCGGGGAGCTGTTTTTT. The full variable domain, its missing parts supplied by reference TRBV7-2 and TRBJ2-2, is GAGVSQSPSNKVTEKGKDVELRCDPISGHTALYWYRQSLGQGLEFLIYFQGNSAPDKSGLPSDRFSAERTGGSVSTLTIQRTQQEDSAVYLCASSLGLNTGELFFGEGSRLTVL.

The chain combines TRBV5-3 with TRBJ2-1; TRBD2 matches at 10 bases. TRBV5-3 is flagged as an ORF with uncertain function. The length of the CDR3 is 16 residues. V shed 0 bases, J shed 5 bases, and the junction held 5 bases outside the gene matches. CDR3 sequence reads: CARSLGTSGVDNEQFF. For the CDR3, the DNA is TGTGCCAGAAGCTTGGGTACTAGCGGGGTTGACAATGAGCAGTTCTTC.

The chain carries TRBV29-1 and TRBJ2-5; 7 bases match TRBD1. The CDR3 is made up of 15 amino acids. The germline CDR1 and CDR2 sequences are SQVTM and ANQGSEA. Unmatched junction bases numbered 12, after V lost 6 bases and J lost 2 bases. CDR3 sequence: CSVLRKGARQETQYF. The CDR3 nucleotides read TGCAGCGTCCTCCGGAAGGGGGCCAGACAAGAGACCCAGTACTTC.

The gene calls are TRBV27 and TRBJ2-2, with D perhaps TRBD1 (6 bases). This CDR3 contains 16 residues. Germline V gene data show CDR1 as MNHEY and CDR2 as SMNVEV (reference sequence). The germline V and J ends were trimmed by 2 bases and 6 bases, with 16 bases remaining between them. CDR3 DNA: TGTGCCAGCAGTTTACGACGTAGACAGGACTCCGGGGAGCTGTTTTTT. It yields the protein CASSLRRRQDSGELFF.

This rearrangement joins TRBV4-1 to TRBJ2-1; D possibly corresponds to TRBD1 (5 bases). Germline CDR1 MGHRA, CDR2 YSYEKL. The V end lost 0 bases, the J end lost 8 bases, and 11 bases lay between the germline ends. The CDR3 is 14 amino acids. In DNA form, the CDR3 reads TGCGCCAGCAGCCAAGACCGGACAAACGATGAGCAGTTCTTC. This encodes CASSQDRTNDEQFF.

CDR3 DNA: TGTGCCAGCAGCCCGACTACTAAGGGTAACTATGGCTACACCTTC. As protein: CASSPTTKGNYGYTF. The J gene is TRBJ1-2, the V gene TRBV7-9; no clear D gene. From germline, CDR1 is SEHNR and CDR2 FQNEAQ (reference sequence). V gave up 5 bases and J gave up 1 base, with 14 bases separating them. The CDR3 length is 15 residues.

The chain combines TRBV7-8 with TRBJ1-5; D remains ambiguous. Per germline, CDR1 SGHVS and CDR2 FQNEAQ. This CDR3 spans 14 amino acids. The V gene lost 5 bases and the J gene lost 2 bases, with 10 bases spanning the gap. The chain's CDR3 is CASSPHPGNQPQHF. The CDR3 coding sequence is TGTGCCAGCAGCCCACACCCCGGCAATCAGCCCCAGCATTTT. The full variable domain, in which reference TRBV7-8 and TRBJ1-5 provide the parts outside the CDR3, is GAGVSQSPRYKVAKRGQDVALRCDPISGHVSLFWYQQALGQGPEFLTYFQNEAQLDKSGLPSDRFFAERPEGSVSTLKIQRTQQEDSAVYLCASSPHPGNQPQHFGDGTRLSIL.

This clone is categorized as medium-sized. The chain carries TRBV2 and TRBJ1-1; perhaps TRBD1 as D (6 bases). The CDR3 runs 14 residues. Trimming pared 6 bases from V and 1 base from J, leaving 12 bases between. Germline V gene sequence: CDR1 SNHLY, CDR2 FYNNEI. CDR3 sequence (DNA): TGTGCCAGCAGCCCCGGGACACAGAACACTGAAGCTTTCTTT. As protein: CASSPGTQNTEAFF.

The V call is TRBV11-2, the J call TRBJ2-7; D ambiguous. The length of the CDR3 is 14 residues. Trimming took 5 bases from V and 0 from J, leaving 11 bases between them. Germline loops: CDR1 SGHAT, CDR2 FQNNGV. The CDR3: CASSKGPSSYEQYF. The DNA of the CDR3 is TGTGCCAGCAGCAAGGGTCCGAGCTCCTACGAGCAGTACTTC. Filled out from reference TRBV11-2 and TRBJ2-7, the complete variable domain reads EAGVAQSPRYKIIEKRQSVAFWCNPISGHATLYWYQQILGQGPKLLIQFQNNGVVDDSQLPKDRFSAERLKGVDSTLKIQPAKLEDSAVYLCASSKGPSSYEQYFGPGTRLTVT.

The chain couples TRBV12-2 to TRBJ2-3; the DNA was not used to check the table's D call, TRBD2. TRBV12-2 is classified as a pseudogene. The CDR3 is made up of 11 amino acids. The CDR3 here is CASRLGDQQYF. As DNA, the CDR3 is TGTGCAAGTCGCTTAGGAGATCAGCAGTATTTT.

The gene calls are TRBV5-1 and TRBJ2-5; the D is unclear. Per the germline V gene, CDR1 is SGHRS and CDR2 is YFSETQ. Between the trimmed V and J ends, which lost 0 bases and 2 bases, there was a span of 11 bases. The CDR3 spans 15 residues. For the CDR3, the DNA is TGCGCCAGCAGCTTGGCCTCCGCGATTCAAGAGACCCAGTACTTC. It encodes CASSLASAIQETQYF.

The chain uses TRBV6-1 and TRBJ2-7; TRBD2 matches 8 bases. The junction had 9 bases not matched to a gene; V was cut back by 0 bases and J by 5 bases. This CDR3 spans 16 amino acids. Germline V CDR1 and CDR2: MNHNS, SASEGT. The CDR3 bases are TGTGCCAGCAGTGAAGCTGTGACGGGGGGGACCGACGAGCAGTACTTC. It codes for CASSEAVTGGTDEQYF.

The chain has TRBV4-2 and TRBJ2-4; the D gene is possibly TRBD2 (5 bases). This CDR3 has 14 amino acids. CDR1 is LGHNA, CDR2 YNFKEQ, per germline. The germline V and J ends were trimmed by 1 base and 5 bases, with 9 bases remaining between them. The CDR3 loop reads CASSQVSRENIQYF. CDR3 nucleotide sequence: TGTGCCAGCAGCCAAGTCTCGCGGGAAAACATTCAGTACTTC.

V gene TRBV2 combines with J gene TRBJ2-3, with 9 bases identical to TRBD1. The ends lost 8 bases at V and 4 bases at J; junction bases unmatched: 7. The CDR3 covers 14 residues. Germline values: CDR1 SNHLY, CDR2 FYNNEI. The CDR3 DNA follows: TGTGCCAGCCCCCGGGGACAGGGACCAGATACGCAGTATTTT. Translating gives CASPRGQGPDTQYF.

V and J are TRBV7-8 and TRBJ2-7; D is perhaps TRBD1 or TRBD2 (5 bases each). Germline CDR1 SGHVS, CDR2 FQNEAQ. V lost 5 bases to trimming and J lost 3 bases, with 11 bases between them. The CDR3 consists of 13 residues. Here the CDR3 DNA reads TGTGCCAGCAGCCCCGGGACCCGCTACGAGCAGTACGTC. Translating gives CASSPGTRYEQYV.

This chain links TRBV12-5 with TRBJ2-4, with TRBD2 as a possible D gene (6 bases). Trimming pared 7 bases from V and 5 bases from J, leaving 12 bases between. CDR3 length: 13 residues. CDR1 is LGHNT, CDR2 FRNRAP, per germline. This CDR3 reads CASANRLENIQYF. CDR3 coding DNA: TGTGCTAGTGCGAACCGACTAGAAAACATTCAGTACTTC. Looking up the rest from reference TRBV12-5 and TRBJ2-4 gives the full variable domain: DARVTQTPRHKVTEMGQEVTMRCQPILGHNTVFWYRQTMMQGLELLAYFRNRAPLDDSGMPKDRFSAEMPDATLATLKIQPSEPRDSAVYFCASANRLENIQYFGAGTRLSVL.

V and J are TRBV5-5 and TRBJ1-2, with a possible D match to TRBD1 (6 bases). With 0 bases removed from V and 6 bases from J, the gap between germline ends came to 21 bases. This CDR3 has 17 residues. The germline gives CDR1 SGHKS, CDR2 YYEKEE (reference sequence). This CDR3 reads CASSLAPLTGSSNGYTF. As DNA, the CDR3 is TGTGCCAGCAGCTTGGCCCCATTGACAGGTAGTTCGAATGGCTACACCTTC.